The clone carrying this T cell receptor beta chain was detected only a few times. This sample is drawn from a study of Graves' ophthalmopathy and Graves' hyperthyroidism. Germline V gene lookup returns CDR1 LNHNV and CDR2 YYDKDF (reference sequence). There are 18 residues in the CDR3. The ends lost 0 bases at V and 6 bases at J; junction bases unmatched: 7. Researchers took RNA transcripts and amplified TCR beta CDR3 regions from them. HTBI-primed RT-PCR formed the first round, and a multiplex PCR formed the second. In TCRdb, the multiplex PCR reads were re-called with MiXCR into one record per CDR3 protein. The sample contains about 620,000 distinct CDR3 sequences, roughly 20% of which appear only once.

The material sequenced was peripheral blood. The clonotype was recovered from a woman between 18 and 29 years old with stable Graves' hyperthyroidism. Some clones in this sample may be carry-over from other donors' samples. The rearrangement joins TRBV15 to TRBJ2-2, with 13 bases matching TRBD2. The CDR3 is CATSREVVGLAGPGELFF. As DNA, the CDR3 is TGTGCCACCAGCAGAGAGGTTGTGGGACTAGCGGGACCCGGGGAGCTGTTTTTT. Full variable domain (remainder filled in from reference TRBV15 and TRBJ2-2): DAMVIQNPRYQVTQFGKPVTLSCSQTLNHNVMYWYQQKSSQAPKLLFHYYDKDFNNEADTPDNFQSRRPNTSFCFLDIRSPGLGDTAMYLCATSREVVGLAGPGELFFGEGSRLTVL.